The TCR beta chain described here comes from a study of T-cell memory formation after mild COVID-19. Findings and limits, study-wide: Clones that shrank (day 15 to 85) were balanced CD4/CD8, whereas later expanders leaned CD4+.

The V segment lost 5 bases and the J segment 1 base; nucleotides outside the gene matches: 8. This CDR3 is 18 amino acids long. On this clonotype itself: Its specificity is unknown.

From the 5' RACE reads, TCRdb called clonotypes with MiXCR, one entry per CDR3 protein. Of more than 150,000 distinct CDR3 sequences detected, roughly 10% appear once; the ten largest clones hold 3.5% to 4.5%. The sequenced material came from PBMCs or a T cell subset sorted from them (not recorded which). The chain carries TRBV12-3 or TRBV12-4 and TRBJ2-5, with TRBD2 matching over 15 bases. The sequence derives from a man in his late teens or twenties who had mild COVID-19 (a few samples of this study predate the infection). Cell type and time point are not known. The CDR3: CASSRTSGGALIQETQYF. CDR3 nucleotide sequence: TGTGCCAGCAGTCGGACTAGCGGGGGGGCCCTGATCCAAGAGACCCAGTACTTC.